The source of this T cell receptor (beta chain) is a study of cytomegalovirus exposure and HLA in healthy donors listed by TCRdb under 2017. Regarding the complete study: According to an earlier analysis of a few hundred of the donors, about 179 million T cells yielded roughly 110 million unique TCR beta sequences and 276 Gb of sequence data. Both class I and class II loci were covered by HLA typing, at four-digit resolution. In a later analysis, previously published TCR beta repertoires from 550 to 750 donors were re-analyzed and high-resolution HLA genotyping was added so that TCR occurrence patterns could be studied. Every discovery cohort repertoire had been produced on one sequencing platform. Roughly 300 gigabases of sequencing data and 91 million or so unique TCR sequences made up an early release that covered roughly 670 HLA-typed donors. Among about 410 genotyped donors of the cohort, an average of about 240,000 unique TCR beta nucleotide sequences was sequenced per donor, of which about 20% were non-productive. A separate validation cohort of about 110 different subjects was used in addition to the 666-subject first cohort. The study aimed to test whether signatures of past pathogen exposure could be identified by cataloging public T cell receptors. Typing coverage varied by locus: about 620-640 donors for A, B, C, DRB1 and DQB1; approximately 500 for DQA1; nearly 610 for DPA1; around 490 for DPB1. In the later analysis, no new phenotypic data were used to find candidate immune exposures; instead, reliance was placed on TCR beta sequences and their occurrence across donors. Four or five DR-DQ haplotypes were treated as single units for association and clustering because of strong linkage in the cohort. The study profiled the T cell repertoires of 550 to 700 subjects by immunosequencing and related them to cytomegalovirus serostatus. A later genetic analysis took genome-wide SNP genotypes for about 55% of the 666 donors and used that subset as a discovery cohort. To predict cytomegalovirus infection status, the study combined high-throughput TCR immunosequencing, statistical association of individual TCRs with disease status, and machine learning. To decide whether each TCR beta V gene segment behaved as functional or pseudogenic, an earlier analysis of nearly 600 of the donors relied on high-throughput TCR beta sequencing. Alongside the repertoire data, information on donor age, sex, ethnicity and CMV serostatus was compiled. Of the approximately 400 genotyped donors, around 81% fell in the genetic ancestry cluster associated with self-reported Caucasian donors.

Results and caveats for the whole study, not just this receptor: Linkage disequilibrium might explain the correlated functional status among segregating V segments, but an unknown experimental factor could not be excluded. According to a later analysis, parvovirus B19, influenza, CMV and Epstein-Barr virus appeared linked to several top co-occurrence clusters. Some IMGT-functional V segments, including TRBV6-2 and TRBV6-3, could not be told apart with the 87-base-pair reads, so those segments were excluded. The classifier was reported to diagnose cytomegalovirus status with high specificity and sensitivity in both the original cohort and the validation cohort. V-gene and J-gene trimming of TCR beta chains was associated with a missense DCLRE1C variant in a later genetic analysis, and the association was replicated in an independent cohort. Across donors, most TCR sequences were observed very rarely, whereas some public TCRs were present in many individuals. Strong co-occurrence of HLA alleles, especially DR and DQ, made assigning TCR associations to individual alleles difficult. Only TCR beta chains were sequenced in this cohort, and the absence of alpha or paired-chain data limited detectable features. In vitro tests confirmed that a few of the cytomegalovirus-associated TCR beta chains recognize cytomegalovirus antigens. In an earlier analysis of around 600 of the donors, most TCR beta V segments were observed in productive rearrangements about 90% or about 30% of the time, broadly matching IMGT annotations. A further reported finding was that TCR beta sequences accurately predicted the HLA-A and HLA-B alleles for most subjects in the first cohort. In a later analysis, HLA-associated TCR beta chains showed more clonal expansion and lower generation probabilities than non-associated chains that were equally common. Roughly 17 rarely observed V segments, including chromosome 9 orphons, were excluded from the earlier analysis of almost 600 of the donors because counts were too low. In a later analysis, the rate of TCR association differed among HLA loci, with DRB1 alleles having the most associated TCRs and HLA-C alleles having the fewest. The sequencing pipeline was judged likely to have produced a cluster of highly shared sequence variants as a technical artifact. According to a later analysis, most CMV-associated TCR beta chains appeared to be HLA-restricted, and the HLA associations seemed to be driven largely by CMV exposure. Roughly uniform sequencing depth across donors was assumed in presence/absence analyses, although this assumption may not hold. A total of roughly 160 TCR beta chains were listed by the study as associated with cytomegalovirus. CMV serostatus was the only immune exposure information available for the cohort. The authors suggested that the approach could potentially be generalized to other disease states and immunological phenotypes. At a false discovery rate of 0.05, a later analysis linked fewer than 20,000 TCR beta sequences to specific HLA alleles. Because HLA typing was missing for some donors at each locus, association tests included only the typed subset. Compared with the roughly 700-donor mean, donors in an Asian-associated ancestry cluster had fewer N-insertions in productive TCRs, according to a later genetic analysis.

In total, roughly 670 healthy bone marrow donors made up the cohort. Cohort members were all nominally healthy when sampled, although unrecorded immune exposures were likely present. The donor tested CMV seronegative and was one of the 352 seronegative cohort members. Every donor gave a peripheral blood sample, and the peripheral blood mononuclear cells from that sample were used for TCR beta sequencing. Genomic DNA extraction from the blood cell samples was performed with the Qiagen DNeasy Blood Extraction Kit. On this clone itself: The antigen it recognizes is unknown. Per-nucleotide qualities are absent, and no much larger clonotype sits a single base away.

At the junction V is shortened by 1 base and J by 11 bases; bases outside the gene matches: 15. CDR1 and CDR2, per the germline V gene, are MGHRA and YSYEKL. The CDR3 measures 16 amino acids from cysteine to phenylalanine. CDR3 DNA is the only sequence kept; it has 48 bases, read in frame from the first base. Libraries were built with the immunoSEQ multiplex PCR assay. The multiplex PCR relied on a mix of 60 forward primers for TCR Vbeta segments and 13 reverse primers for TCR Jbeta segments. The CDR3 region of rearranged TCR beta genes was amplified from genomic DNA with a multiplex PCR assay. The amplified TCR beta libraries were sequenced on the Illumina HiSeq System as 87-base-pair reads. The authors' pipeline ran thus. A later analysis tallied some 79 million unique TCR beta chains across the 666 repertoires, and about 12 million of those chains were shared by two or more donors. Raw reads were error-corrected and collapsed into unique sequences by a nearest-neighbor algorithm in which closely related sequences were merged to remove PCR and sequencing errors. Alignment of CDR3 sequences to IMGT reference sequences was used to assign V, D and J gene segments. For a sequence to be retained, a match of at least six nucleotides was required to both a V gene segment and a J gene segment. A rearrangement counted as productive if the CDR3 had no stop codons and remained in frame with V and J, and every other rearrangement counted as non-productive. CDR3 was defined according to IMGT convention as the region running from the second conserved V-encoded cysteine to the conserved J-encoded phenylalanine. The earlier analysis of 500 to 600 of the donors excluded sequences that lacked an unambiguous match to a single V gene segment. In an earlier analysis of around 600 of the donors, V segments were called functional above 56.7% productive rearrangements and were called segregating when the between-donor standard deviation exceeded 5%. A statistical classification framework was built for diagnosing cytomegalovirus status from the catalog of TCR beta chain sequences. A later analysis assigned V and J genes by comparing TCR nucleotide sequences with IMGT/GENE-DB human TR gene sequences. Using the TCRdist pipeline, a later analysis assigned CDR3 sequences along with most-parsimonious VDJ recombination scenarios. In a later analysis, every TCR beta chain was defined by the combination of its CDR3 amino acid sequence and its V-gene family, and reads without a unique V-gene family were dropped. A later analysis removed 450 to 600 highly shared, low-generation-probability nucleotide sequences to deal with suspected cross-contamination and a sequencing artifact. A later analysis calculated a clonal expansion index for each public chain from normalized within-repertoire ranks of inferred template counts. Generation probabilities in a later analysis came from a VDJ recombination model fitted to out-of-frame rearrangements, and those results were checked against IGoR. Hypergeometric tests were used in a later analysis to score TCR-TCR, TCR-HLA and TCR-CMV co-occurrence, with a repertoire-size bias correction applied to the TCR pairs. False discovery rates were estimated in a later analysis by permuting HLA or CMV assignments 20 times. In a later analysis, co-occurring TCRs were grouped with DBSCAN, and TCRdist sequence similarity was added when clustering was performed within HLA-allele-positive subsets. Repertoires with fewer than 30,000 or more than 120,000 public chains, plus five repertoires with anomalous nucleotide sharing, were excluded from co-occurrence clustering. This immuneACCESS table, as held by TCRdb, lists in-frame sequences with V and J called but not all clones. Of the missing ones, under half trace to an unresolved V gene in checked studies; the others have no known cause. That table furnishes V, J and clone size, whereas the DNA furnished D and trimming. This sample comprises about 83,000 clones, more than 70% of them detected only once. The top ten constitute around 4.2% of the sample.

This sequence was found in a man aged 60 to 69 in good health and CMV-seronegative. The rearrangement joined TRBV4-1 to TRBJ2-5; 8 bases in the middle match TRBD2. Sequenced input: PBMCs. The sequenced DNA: TGCGCCAGCAGCCAAGGGGCGGGACCCACCGGGAGGGAGCAGTACTTC. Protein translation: CASSQGAGPTGREQYF.